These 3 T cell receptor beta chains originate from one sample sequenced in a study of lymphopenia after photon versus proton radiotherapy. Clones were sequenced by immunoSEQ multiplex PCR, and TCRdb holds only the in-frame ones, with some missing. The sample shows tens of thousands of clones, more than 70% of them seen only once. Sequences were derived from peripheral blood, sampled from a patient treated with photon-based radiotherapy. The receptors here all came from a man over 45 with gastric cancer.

The CDR3 nucleotides read TGTGCCAGCAGCGCTAGCAGCTCCTACGAGCAGTACTTC. It is translated as CASSASSSYEQYF. The J gene is TRBJ2-7, the V gene TRBV14; D might be TRBD2 (5 bases). V shed 5 bases and J shed 0 bases, with 8 bases lying between them. There are 13 residues in the CDR3. Germline CDR1 SGHDN, CDR2 FVKESK.

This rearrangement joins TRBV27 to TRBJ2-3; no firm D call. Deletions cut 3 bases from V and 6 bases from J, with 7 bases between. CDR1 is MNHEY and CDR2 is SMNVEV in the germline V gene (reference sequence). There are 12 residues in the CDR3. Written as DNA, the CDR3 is TGTGCCAGCAGTTTCGGTGGGGATACGCAGTATTTT. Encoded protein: CASSFGGDTQYF.

This chain's CDR3 is CAWSYRGNYGYTF. The CDR3 DNA sequence: TGTGCCTGGAGTTACAGGGGGAACTATGGCTACACCTTC. This rearrangement joins TRBV30 to TRBJ1-2, with 8 positions matching TRBD1. V was pared by 2 bases and J by 2 bases, with 1 base of the junction left unmatched. In germline, CDR1 is GTSNPN, CDR2 SVGIG (reference sequence). This CDR3 region has 13 residues.